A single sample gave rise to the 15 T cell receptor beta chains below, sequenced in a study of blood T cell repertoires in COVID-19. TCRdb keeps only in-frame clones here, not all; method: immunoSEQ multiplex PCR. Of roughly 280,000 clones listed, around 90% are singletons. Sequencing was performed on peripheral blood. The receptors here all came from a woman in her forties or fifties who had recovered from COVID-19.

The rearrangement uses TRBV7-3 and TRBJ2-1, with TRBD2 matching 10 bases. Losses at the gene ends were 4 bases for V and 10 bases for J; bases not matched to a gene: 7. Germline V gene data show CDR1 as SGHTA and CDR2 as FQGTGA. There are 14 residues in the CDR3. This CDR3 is CASSSHLTSGEQFF. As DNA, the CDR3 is TGTGCCAGCAGCTCCCACTTGACTAGCGGGGAGCAGTTCTTC.

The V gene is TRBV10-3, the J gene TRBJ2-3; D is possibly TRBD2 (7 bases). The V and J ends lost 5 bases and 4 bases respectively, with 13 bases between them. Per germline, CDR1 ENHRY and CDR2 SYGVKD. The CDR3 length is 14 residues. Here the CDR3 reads CAISRGAGADTQYF. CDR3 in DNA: TGTGCCATCAGTCGGGGGGCCGGGGCAGATACGCAGTATTTT.

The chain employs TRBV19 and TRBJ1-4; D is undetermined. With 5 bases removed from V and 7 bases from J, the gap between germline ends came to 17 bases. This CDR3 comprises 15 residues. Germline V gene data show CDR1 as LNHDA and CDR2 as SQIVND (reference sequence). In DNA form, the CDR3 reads TGTGCCAGTAGTCCAGTCCAGCCCCTAGGTGAAAAACTGTTTTTT. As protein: CASSPVQPLGEKLFF.

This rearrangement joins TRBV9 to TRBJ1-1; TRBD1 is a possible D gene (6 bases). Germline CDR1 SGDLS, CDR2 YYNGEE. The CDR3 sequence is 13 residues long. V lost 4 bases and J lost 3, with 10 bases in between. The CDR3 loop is CASSPGQDTEAFF. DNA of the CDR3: TGTGCCAGCAGCCCGGGACAAGACACTGAAGCTTTCTTT.

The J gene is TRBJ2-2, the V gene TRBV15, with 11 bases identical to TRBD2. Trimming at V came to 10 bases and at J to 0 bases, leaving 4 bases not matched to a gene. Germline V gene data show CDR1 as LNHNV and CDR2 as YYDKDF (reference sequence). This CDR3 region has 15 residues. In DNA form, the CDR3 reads TGTGCCAGCCTACTAGCGGGGGCGAACACCGGGGAGCTGTTTTTT. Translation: CASLLAGANTGELFF.

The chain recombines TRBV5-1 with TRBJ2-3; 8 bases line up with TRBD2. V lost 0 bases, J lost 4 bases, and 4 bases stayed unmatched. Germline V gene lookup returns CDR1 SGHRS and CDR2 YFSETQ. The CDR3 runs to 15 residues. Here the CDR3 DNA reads TGCGCCAGCAGCTTGGACGGGAGGGGGGCAGATACGCAGTATTTT. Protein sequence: CASSLDGRGADTQYF.

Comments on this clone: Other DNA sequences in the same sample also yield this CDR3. The DNA of the CDR3 is TGTGCCAGCAGCAGAGACAGGGTAGGGGGTCGGACCGGGGAGCTGTTTTTT. Protein product: CASSRDRVGGRTGELFF. The chain joins TRBV7-3 to TRBJ2-2, with 7 nucleotides matching TRBD1. This CDR3 contains 17 residues. Germline assignment: CDR1 SGHTA and CDR2 FQGTGA. Losses at the gene ends were 5 bases for V and 5 bases for J; bases not matched to a gene: 14.

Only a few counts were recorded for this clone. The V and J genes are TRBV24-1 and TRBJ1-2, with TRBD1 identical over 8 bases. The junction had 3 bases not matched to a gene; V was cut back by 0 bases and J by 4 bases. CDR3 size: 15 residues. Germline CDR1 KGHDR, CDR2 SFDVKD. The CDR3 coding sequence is TGTGCCACCAGTGATTTGCAGGGGGCGGTCTATGGCTACACCTTC. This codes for CATSDLQGAVYGYTF.

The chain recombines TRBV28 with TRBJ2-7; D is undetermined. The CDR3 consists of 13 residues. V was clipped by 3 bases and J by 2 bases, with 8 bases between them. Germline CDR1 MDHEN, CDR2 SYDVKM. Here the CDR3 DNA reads TGTGCCAGCAGTTTGAATAGTCCCTACGAGCAGTACTTC. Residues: CASSLNSPYEQYF.

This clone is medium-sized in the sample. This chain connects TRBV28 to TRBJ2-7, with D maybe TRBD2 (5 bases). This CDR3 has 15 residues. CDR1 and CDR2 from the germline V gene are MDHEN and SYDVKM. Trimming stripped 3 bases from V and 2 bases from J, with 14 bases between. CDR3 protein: CASSFTGGLTYEQYF. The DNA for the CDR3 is TGTGCCAGCAGTTTTACCGGCGGGTTGACCTACGAGCAGTACTTC.

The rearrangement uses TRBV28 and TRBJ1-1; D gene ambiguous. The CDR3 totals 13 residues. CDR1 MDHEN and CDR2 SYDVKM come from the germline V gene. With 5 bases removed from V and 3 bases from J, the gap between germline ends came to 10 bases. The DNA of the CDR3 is TGTGCCAGCAGTGGAGTGGGTTACACTGAAGCTTTCTTT. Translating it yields CASSGVGYTEAFF. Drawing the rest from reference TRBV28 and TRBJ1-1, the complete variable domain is DVKVTQSSRYLVKRTGEKVFLECVQDMDHENMFWYRQDPGLGLRLIYFSYDVKMKEKGDIPEGYSVSREKKERFSLILESASTNQTSMYLCASSGVGYTEAFFGQGTRLTVV.

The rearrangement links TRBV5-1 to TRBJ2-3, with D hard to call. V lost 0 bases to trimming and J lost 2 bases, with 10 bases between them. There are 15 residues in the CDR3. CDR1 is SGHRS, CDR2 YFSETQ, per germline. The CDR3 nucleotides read TGCGCCAGCAGCTTGGTGGATAGCAACACAGATACGCAGTATTTT. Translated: CASSLVDSNTDTQYF.

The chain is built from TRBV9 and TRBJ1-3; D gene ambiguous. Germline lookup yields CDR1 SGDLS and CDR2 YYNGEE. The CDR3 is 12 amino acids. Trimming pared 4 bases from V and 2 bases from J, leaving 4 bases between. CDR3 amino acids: CASSLPGNTIYF. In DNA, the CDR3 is TGTGCCAGCAGCCTCCCTGGAAACACCATATATTTT.

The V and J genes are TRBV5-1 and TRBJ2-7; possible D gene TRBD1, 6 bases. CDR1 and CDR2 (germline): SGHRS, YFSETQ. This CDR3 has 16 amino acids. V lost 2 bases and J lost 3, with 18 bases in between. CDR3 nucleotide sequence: TGCGCCAGCAGCTTCCCCTCGGGACAACCCGTCTACGAGCAGTACTTC. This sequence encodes CASSFPSGQPVYEQYF.

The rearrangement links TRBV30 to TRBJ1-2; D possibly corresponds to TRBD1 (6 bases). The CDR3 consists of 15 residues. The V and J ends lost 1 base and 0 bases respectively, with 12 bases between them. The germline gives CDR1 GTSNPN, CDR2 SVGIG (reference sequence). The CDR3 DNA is TGTGCCTGGAGTGCCGGGGGGGCCGCTAACTATGGCTACACCTTC. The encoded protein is CAWSAGGAANYGYTF.